The entry below describes one TCR beta chain. The data derive from a study of CD8 T cells in Susac syndrome. Study information: Eight or nine of the sequenced Susac syndrome patients were in remission, and six had active disease. Patients with Susac syndrome were therapy-naive, on corticosteroids, or on intravenous immunoglobulin alone at the time that blood was drawn.

The RNA input was about 0.5 to 1 ug, and it was reverse transcribed with random hexamers. TCRdb reanalysed the immunoSEQ multiplex PCR reads using MiXCR and keeps one entry per CDR3 protein. The table shows around 71,000 distinct CDR3 sequences, with just over 90% occurring only once. The CDR3 consists of 14 residues. Germline V gene sequence: CDR1 KGHSH, CDR2 LQKENI. V was trimmed by 6 bases and J by 2 bases, leaving 14 bases between them. The chain couples TRBV18 to TRBJ2-7, with D perhaps matching TRBD2 (5 bases). The TCR was taken from a human donor with Susac syndrome. The sample was CD4+ T cells from PBMCs. This CDR3 is CASSTPGNPYEQYF. The CDR3 DNA reads as TGTGCCAGCTCCACCCCGGGGAACCCCTACGAGCAGTACTTC.